These T cell receptor beta chains were read from a single sample in a study of cytomegalovirus exposure and HLA in healthy donors. Data came from immunoSEQ multiplex PCR; TCRdb stores just in-frame clones and leaves some out. The listing contains fewer than 250,000 clones. Sequences were obtained from PBMCs. The receptor set was obtained from a woman aged 25 to 39 in good health and CMV-seropositive. The CDR3 runs from the conserved cysteine through the conserved F or W. Fields, in order: V gene, J gene, CDR3 protein.

TRBV11-2	TRBJ1-5	CASSLGGRSNQPQHF
TRBV9	TRBJ2-1	CASSADIGRGNNEQFF
TRBV2	TRBJ2-3	CASSSPDSGGTITDTQYF
TRBV5-1	TRBJ1-6	CASSLSGESYNSPLHF
TRBV30	TRBJ2-7	CACAQRSYSYEQYF
TRBV28	TRBJ2-2	CASSPGVFTGELFF
TRBV2	TRBJ1-1	CASSEATGGDEAFF
TRBV2	TRBJ2-1	CASGTQYNEQFF
TRBV7-2	TRBJ2-7	CASSSAGGNEQYF
TRBV5-4	TRBJ2-1	CASKRGYNEQFF
TRBV5-4	TRBJ2-6	CASSLRQGATGANVLTF
TRBV19	TRBJ1-1	CASNSWDRNTEAFF
TRBV14	TRBJ2-5	CASSQVGGALHLGTQYF
TRBV5-1	TRBJ1-5	CASSPGGGSNQPQHF
TRBV19	TRBJ2-7	CASSVTGQLLSYEQYF
TRBV6-5	TRBJ1-4	CASSARRGEKLFF
TRBV28	TRBJ2-7	CASSDGDRGHYEQYF
TRBV27	TRBJ2-7	CASSLLSDSSYEQYF
TRBV10-3	TRBJ2-5	CATGQAPETQYF
TRBV7-6	TRBJ1-3	CASSLEIGAEGNTIYF
TRBV4-3	TRBJ2-7	CASSQWTAGLAVYEQYF
TRBV4-3	TRBJ1-6	CASSQDGGRYSPLHF
TRBV15	TRBJ2-7	CATRSYSTYEQYF
TRBV27	TRBJ2-1	CASSFDRSSYNEQFF
TRBV19	TRBJ2-6	CASSIRLPPGANVLTF
TRBV5-1	TRBJ2-3	CASSRKTGVLQADTQYF
TRBV5-1	TRBJ1-4	CASSLASGGNEKLFF
TRBV28	TRBJ2-1	CASRGTGFYNEQFF
TRBV28	TRBJ1-3	CASTQPPVSGNTIYF
TRBV7-6	TRBJ2-7	CASSSLTGNSYEQYF
TRBV7-9	TRBJ1-1	CASSFEGGNAFF
TRBV30	TRBJ2-1	CAWSVLVGLPSSYNEQFF
TRBV27	TRBJ2-5	CASSLWGGQETQYF
TRBV7-9	TRBJ2-1	CASSLSFSGKTGNEQFF
TRBV27	TRBJ2-7	CASTPTGTSVFYEQYF